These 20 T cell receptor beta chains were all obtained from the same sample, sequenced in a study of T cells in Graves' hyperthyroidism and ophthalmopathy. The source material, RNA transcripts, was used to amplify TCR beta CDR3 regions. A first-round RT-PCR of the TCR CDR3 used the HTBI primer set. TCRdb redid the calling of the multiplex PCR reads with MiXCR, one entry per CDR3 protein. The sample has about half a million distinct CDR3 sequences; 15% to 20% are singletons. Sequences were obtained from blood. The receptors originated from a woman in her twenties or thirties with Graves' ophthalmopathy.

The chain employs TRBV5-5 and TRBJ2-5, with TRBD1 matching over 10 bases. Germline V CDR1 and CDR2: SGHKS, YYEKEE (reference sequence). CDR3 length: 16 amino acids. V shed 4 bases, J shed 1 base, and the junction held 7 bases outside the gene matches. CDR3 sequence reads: CASSLTGGWSQETQYF. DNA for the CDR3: TGTGCCAGCAGCCTGACAGGGGGCTGGAGCCAAGAGACCCAGTACTTC.

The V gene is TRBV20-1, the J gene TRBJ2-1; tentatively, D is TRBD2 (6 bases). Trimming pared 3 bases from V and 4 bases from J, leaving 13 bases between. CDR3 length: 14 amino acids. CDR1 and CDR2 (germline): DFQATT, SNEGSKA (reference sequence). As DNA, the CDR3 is TGCAGTGCTAGCCGGGACTTACCTTACAATGAGCAGTTCTTC. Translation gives CSASRDLPYNEQFF.

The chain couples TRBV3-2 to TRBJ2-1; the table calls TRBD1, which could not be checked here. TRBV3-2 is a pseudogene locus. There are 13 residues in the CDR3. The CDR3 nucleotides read TGTGCCAGCAGCGGCCGGGTTTACAATGAGCAGTTCTTC. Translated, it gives CASSGRVYNEQFF.

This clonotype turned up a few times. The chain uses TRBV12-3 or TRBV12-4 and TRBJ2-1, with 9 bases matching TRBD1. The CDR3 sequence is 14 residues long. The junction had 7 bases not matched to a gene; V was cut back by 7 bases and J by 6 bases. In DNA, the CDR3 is TGTGCCAGCATTGGGGGGGACAGGGTCAATGAGCAGTTCTTC. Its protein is CASIGGDRVNEQFF.

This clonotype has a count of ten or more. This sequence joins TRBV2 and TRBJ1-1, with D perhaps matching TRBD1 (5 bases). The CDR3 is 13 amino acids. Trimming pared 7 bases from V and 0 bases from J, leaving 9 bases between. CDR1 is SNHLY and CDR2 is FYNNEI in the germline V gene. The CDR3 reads CASNKGMNTEAFF. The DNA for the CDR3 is TGTGCCAGCAACAAGGGGATGAACACTGAAGCTTTCTTT. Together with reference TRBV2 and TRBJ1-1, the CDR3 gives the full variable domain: EPEVTQTPSHQVTQMGQEVILRCVPISNHLYFYWYRQILGQKVEFLVSFYNNEISEKSEIFDDQFSVERPDGSNFTLKIRSTKLEDSAMYFCASNKGMNTEAFFGQGTRLTVV.

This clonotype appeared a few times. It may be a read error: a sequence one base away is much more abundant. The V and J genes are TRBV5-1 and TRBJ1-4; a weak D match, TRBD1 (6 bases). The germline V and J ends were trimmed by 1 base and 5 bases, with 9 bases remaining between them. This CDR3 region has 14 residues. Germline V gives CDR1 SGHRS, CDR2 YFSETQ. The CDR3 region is CASSLTQGNEKLFF. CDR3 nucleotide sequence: TGCGCCAGCAGCTTGACCCAGGGGAATGAAAAACTGTTTTTT. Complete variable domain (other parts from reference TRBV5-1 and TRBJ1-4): KAGVTQTPRYLIKTRGQQVTLSCSPISGHRSVSWYQQTPGQGLQFLFEYFSETQRNKGNFPGRFSGRQFSNSRSEMNVSTLELGDSALYLCASSLTQGNEKLFFGSGTQLSVL.

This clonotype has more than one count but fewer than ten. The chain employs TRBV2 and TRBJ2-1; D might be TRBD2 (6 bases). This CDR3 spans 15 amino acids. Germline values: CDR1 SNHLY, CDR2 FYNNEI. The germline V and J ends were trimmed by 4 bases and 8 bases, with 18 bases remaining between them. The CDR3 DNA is TGTGCCAGCAGTGCAACCCGACTAGTCCTTCATGAGCAGTTCTTC. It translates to CASSATRLVLHEQFF. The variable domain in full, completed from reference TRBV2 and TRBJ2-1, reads EPEVTQTPSHQVTQMGQEVILRCVPISNHLYFYWYRQILGQKVEFLVSFYNNEISEKSEIFDDQFSVERPDGSNFTLKIRSTKLEDSAMYFCASSATRLVLHEQFFGPGTRLTVL.

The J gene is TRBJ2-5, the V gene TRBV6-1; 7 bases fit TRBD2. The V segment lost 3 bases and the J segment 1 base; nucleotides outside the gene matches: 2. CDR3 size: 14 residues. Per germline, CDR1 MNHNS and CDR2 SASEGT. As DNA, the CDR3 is TGTGCCAGCAGTGATTGGGGGGGCCAAGAGACCCAGTACTTC. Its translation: CASSDWGGQETQYF.

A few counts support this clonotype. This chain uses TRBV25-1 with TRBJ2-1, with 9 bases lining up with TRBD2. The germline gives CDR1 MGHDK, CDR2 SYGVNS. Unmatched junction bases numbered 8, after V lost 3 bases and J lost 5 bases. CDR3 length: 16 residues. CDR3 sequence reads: CASSDTTSGSNNEQFF. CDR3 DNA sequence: TGTGCCAGCAGTGATACGACTAGCGGAAGCAACAATGAGCAGTTCTTC.

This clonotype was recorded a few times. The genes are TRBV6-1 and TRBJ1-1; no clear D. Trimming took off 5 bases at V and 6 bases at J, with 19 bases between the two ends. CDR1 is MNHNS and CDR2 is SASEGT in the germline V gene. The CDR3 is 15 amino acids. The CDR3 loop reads CASSQKQPSVAEAFF. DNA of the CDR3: TGTGCCAGCAGTCAGAAACAGCCCTCCGTAGCTGAAGCTTTCTTT.

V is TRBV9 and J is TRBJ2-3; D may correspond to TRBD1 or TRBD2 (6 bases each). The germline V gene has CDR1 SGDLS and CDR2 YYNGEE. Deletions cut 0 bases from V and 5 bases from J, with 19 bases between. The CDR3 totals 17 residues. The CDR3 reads CASSVGPPGALLDTQYF. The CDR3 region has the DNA TGTGCCAGCAGCGTAGGACCTCCGGGGGCGCTTTTAGATACGCAGTATTTT.

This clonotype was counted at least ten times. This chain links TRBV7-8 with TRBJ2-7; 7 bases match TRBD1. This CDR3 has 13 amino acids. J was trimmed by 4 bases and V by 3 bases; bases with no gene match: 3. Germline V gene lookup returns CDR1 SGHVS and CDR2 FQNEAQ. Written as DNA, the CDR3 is TGTGCCAGCAGCTTGGGACAGCAGTACGAGCAGTACTTC. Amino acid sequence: CASSLGQQYEQYF.

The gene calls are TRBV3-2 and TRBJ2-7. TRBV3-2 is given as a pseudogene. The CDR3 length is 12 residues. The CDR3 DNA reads TGTGCCAGCAGCCAAGTTAACTACGAGCAGTACTTC. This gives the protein CASSQVNYEQYF.

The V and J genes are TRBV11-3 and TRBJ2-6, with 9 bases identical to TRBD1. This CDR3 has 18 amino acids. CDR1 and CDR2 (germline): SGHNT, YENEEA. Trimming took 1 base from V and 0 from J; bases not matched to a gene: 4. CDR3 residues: CASSLGTGQGSGANVLTF. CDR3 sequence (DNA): TGTGCCAGCAGCTTAGGCACGGGACAGGGCTCTGGGGCCAACGTCCTGACTTTC.

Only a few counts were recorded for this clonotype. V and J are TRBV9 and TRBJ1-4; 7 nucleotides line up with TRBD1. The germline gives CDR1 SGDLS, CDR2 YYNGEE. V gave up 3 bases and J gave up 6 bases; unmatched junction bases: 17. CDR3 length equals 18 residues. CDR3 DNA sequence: TGTGCCAGCAGCGCTGGGAGGAGGGGGCGCATAATTGATGAAAAACTGTTTTTT. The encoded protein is CASSAGRRGRIIDEKLFF.

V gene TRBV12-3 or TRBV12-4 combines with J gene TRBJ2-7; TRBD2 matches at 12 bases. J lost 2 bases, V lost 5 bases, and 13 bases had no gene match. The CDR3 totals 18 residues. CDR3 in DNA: TGTGCCAGCAGTGTTCCAGTAGCTAGCGGGAGGGACCCCTACGAGCAGTACTTC. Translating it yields CASSVPVASGRDPYEQYF.

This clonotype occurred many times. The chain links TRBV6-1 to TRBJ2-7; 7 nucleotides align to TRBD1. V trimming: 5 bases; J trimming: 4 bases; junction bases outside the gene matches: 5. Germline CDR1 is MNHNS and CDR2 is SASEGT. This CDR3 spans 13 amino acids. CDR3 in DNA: TGTGCCAGCAGTCTACGGGACAGATACGAGCAGTACTTC. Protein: CASSLRDRYEQYF.

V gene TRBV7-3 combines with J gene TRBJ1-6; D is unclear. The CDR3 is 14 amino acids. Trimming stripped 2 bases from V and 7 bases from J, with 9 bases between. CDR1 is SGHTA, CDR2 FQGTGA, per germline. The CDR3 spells CASSLPSRNSPLHF. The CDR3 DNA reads TGTGCCAGCAGCTTACCCTCAAGAAATTCACCCCTCCACTTT.

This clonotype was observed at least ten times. CDR3 coding DNA: TGTGCCAGCAGTTTGAGGCAGGTGAACACTGAAGCTTTCTTT. It codes for CASSLRQVNTEAFF. V is TRBV27 and J is TRBJ1-1; D not certain. CDR3 length: 14 amino acids. Germline V gives CDR1 MNHEY, CDR2 SMNVEV (reference sequence). V was clipped by 3 bases and J by 0 bases, with 8 bases between them.

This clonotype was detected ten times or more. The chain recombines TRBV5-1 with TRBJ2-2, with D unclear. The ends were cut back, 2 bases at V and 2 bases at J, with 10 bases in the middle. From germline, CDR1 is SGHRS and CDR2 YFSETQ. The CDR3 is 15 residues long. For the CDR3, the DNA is TGCGCCAGCAGCTTAAGGTCTGAAAACACCGGGGAGCTGTTTTTT. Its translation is CASSLRSENTGELFF.